This T cell receptor (beta chain) came from a study of T cells in Graves' hyperthyroidism and ophthalmopathy. The PBMCs were sourced from fresh peripheral blood (more than 8.5 ml). CDR1 LGHDT and CDR2 YNNKEL come from the germline V gene (reference sequence). J lost 1 base, V lost 1 base, and 1 base had no gene match. The CDR3 totals 16 residues. Researchers amplified the TCR beta CDR3 regions from RNA transcripts. During a first-round RT-PCR of the TCR CDR3, the HTBI primer set was used. TCRdb re-called the multiplex PCR reads through MiXCR, storing one row per CDR3 protein. The sample lists 250,000 or so distinct CDR3 sequences; roughly 15% were seen once. This clonotype has at least ten counts. Its specificity is not known. General study points: Blood also held most thyroid clonotypes expanded beyond 0.001.

The J gene is TRBJ2-3, the V gene TRBV3-1; TRBD2 matches at 11 bases. The TCR originated in a woman between 50 and 59 years old with Graves' hyperthyroidism that later progressed to Graves' ophthalmopathy. The sample was blood. CDR3 bases: TGTGCCAGCAGCCAAGCGGGACTAGCGGGCACAGATACGCAGTATTTT. This codes for CASSQAGLAGTDTQYF.